These 9 T cell receptor beta chains originate from one sample sequenced in a study of blood T cell repertoires in COVID-19. Clones were sequenced by immunoSEQ multiplex PCR, and TCRdb holds only the in-frame ones, with some missing. This table holds 150,000 to 200,000 clones, about 85% found once. The sample taken for sequencing was peripheral blood. These receptor sequences come from a man in his sixties or seventies with active or convalescent COVID-19.

The gene calls are TRBV7-2 and TRBJ2-2; the match to TRBD2 covers 8 bases. J was trimmed by 5 bases and V by 1 base; bases with no gene match: 6. Germline CDR1 and CDR2: SGHTA and FQGNSA. The CDR3 loop spans 16 amino acids. The CDR3 region has the DNA TGTGCCAGCAGCTTAGGTTTTAGCGGGACGACCGGGGAGCTGTTTTTT. Its translation is CASSLGFSGTTGELFF.

With regard to this clone: Additional DNA sequences in this sample encode the identical CDR3. The CDR3 here is CSASQETQYF. The CDR3 DNA reads as TGCAGTGCTTCACAAGAGACCCAGTACTTC. The chain is built from TRBV20-1 and TRBJ2-5; the D is unclear. This CDR3 contains 10 residues. Between the trimmed V and J ends, which lost 5 bases and 2 bases, there was a span of 3 bases. Germline V lookup: CDR1 DFQATT, CDR2 SNEGSKA (reference sequence).

This clone has a single count. The chain employs TRBV3-1 (or the pseudogene TRBV3-2) and TRBJ1-4; no clear D gene. The V gene lost 4 bases and the J gene lost 5 bases, with 5 bases spanning the gap. The CDR3 spans 12 residues. Germline V gene data show CDR1 as LGHDT and CDR2 as YNNKEL (reference sequence). CDR3 bases: TGTGCCAGCAGCCTATTCAATGAAAAACTGTTTTTT. It codes for CASSLFNEKLFF.

This clone appeared a few times. V and J are TRBV5-5 and TRBJ2-5; D may be TRBD2 (6 bases). This CDR3 contains 14 residues. The V gene lost 2 bases and the J gene lost 1 base, with 9 bases spanning the gap. CDR1 and CDR2 from the germline V gene are SGHKS and YYEKEE (reference sequence). CDR3 residues: CASSFVGLQETQYF. The DNA of the CDR3 is TGTGCCAGCAGCTTCGTGGGACTCCAAGAGACCCAGTACTTC.

This chain joins TRBV10-2 and TRBJ1-6; TRBD1 might be the D (6 bases). The length of the CDR3 is 14 residues. Per the germline V gene, CDR1 is WSHSY and CDR2 is SAAADI. Trimming removed 2 bases at V and 9 bases at J, with 11 bases between. CDR3 residues: CASSEPGGASPLHF. The CDR3 coding sequence is TGCGCCAGCAGTGAGCCCGGGGGGGCTTCACCCCTCCACTTT.

The rearrangement uses TRBV5-1 and TRBJ2-1; D is possibly TRBD1 (5 bases). The CDR3 runs to 16 residues. From germline, CDR1 is SGHRS and CDR2 YFSETQ. With 7 bases removed from V and 8 bases from J, the gap between germline ends came to 25 bases. CDR3 sequence: CASRLIGQGIKDEQFF. The DNA for the CDR3 is TGCGCCAGCCGATTGATTGGCCAGGGTATTAAGGATGAGCAGTTCTTC.

This chain links TRBV9 with TRBJ2-1; 8 positions agree with TRBD2. The germline V gene has CDR1 SGDLS and CDR2 YYNGEE. V lost 4 bases, J lost 2 bases, and 11 bases stayed unmatched. CDR3 size: 17 residues. The DNA for the CDR3 is TGTGCCAGCAGCCTACGAGCGGGGGAGGCGCCCTACAATGAGCAGTTCTTC. As protein: CASSLRAGEAPYNEQFF.

The genes are TRBV5-4 and TRBJ1-6; possible D gene TRBD1, 5 bases. V dropped 4 bases and J dropped 9 bases, with 17 bases sitting between them. This CDR3 has 15 amino acids. Germline-derived CDR1 and CDR2 are SGHNT and YYREEE (reference sequence). CDR3 in amino acids: CASSHTDTGGSPLHF. In DNA, the CDR3 is TGTGCCAGCAGCCATACAGACACGGGGGGTTCACCCCTCCACTTT.

The genes are TRBV5-1 and TRBJ2-1, with 9 nucleotides matching TRBD2. The CDR3 sequence is 18 residues long. CDR1 is SGHRS, CDR2 YFSETQ, per germline. J lost 0 bases, V lost 3 bases, and 10 bases had no gene match. The CDR3 DNA sequence: TGCGCCAGCAGCTACCTTAGCGGGAGATCAGGCTCCTACAATGAGCAGTTCTTC. It yields the protein CASSYLSGRSGSYNEQFF.